This paragraph covers one T cell receptor beta chain sequence. Its antigen is unknown. No qualities accompany the bases; no much larger clone lies one base away. The same CDR3 can be traced to other DNA sequences in this sample. V and J are truncated by 0 bases and 2 bases respectively, leaving an intervening sequence of 5 bases. The CDR3 numbers 14 residues from cysteine through phenylalanine. Kept here is only the CDR3 DNA, which spans 42 bases and is read in frame from base 1. In the germline V gene (reference sequence), CDR1 corresponds to LNHNV and CDR2 to YYDKDF. Library construction relied on the immunoSEQ multiplex PCR assay. For the original study's pipeline: A statistical classification framework was developed to diagnose cytomegalovirus status using the catalog of TCR beta chain sequences. TCRdb provides this immuneACCESS table in a form limited to in-frame rearrangements. Some clones are lacking; in checked studies, under half of them reflect an unresolved V gene, and why the rest are absent is not known. V and J calls and clone size come straight from that table; D and trimming were deduced from the DNA. The sample yields some 180,000 clones; about nine tenths were counted once. Together, the top ten hold around 7.2% of the sample.

Donors formed part of the validation cohort, which comprised 120 subjects and was distinct from the first cohort of under 850 subjects. The record originates from a study of cytomegalovirus exposure and HLA in healthy donors (dated by TCRdb to the late 2010s). Background on the whole study: A later analysis indicated that the roughly 120 validation repertoires were generated on the platform also employed for the approximately 700 repertoires of the first cohort. The study aimed to test whether cataloging public T cell receptors could reveal signatures of past pathogen exposure. In addition to the first cohort of 500 to 850 subjects, a separate validation cohort of some 120 different subjects was used. High-throughput TCR immunosequencing, statistical association of individual TCRs with disease status, and machine learning were combined to predict cytomegalovirus infection status.

The study at large found these results: Most TCR sequences were seen in very few donors, while some public TCRs were found in many individuals. The authors suggested that the approach could potentially be extended to other disease states and immunological phenotypes. Cytomegalovirus status was reported to be diagnosed by the classifier with high specificity and sensitivity in both the original and validation cohorts. A few of the identified cytomegalovirus-associated TCR beta chains were confirmed in vitro to be specific for cytomegalovirus antigens. A later analysis found that TCRs clustered in the first cohort also tended to co-occur in the 95 to 150 validation repertoires, with 90% to 95% of cluster scores above 0. A later analysis lacked HLA typing for the validation cohort, so it scored co-occurrence in that cohort across all 110 or so repertoires. In the study, about 150 TCR beta chains were listed as associated with cytomegalovirus.

The sequence links TRBV15 to TRBJ1-5, with no reliable assignment of the D segment. The source of this sequence is a man between 25 and 39 years old in good health and CMV-seropositive. Sequencing was done on a sample of PBMCs. Here is the DNA: TGTGCCACCAGCAGAGATAGGGGCAATCAGCCCCAGCATTTT. Translated, it gives CATSRDRGNQPQHF.